A single sample is the source of the 4 T cell receptor beta chains below, sequenced in a study of T-cell memory formation after mild COVID-19. TCRdb processed the 5' RACE reads anew with MiXCR; each CDR3 protein has one entry. This sample has fewer than 650,000 distinct CDR3 sequences, with around 15% found just once. Sample: PBMCs or a T cell subset sorted from them (not recorded which). The source is an adult woman who had mild COVID-19 (a few samples of this study predate the infection). Cell type and time point are not known.

V is TRBV11-3 and J is TRBJ2-7; no clear D gene. Trimming stripped 5 bases from V and 3 bases from J, with 11 bases between. Germline V gene data show CDR1 as SGHNT and CDR2 as YENEEA. The CDR3 consists of 13 residues. The CDR3 is CASSLAQLYEQYF. As DNA, the CDR3 is TGTGCCAGCAGCCTGGCACAGCTCTACGAGCAGTACTTC.

The chain recombines TRBV12-3 or TRBV12-4 with TRBJ2-1; TRBD2 matches at 12 bases. V dropped 7 bases and J dropped 7; count of bases not matched to a gene: 14. The CDR3 has 17 amino acids. The CDR3 nucleotides read TGTGCCAGCATCCTGACTAGCGGGAGACCCTCGTGGAATGAGCAGTTCTTC. It yields the protein CASILTSGRPSWNEQFF.

This clonotype was recorded a few times. The chain has TRBV24-1 and TRBJ2-2; 7 bases map to TRBD1. Germline CDR1 KGHDR, CDR2 SFDVKD. The CDR3 consists of 15 residues. The V and J ends lost 0 bases and 4 bases, in that order; junction bases with no gene match: 1. CDR3 region: CATSDLDRVTGELFF. DNA of the CDR3: TGTGCCACCAGTGATTTGGACAGGGTCACCGGGGAGCTGTTTTTT.

This clonotype occurred a few times. This chain joins TRBV6-2 or TRBV6-3 and TRBJ2-3; TRBD1 aligns across 10 bases. V shed 4 bases and J 2 bases; nucleotides not matched to a gene: 3. Germline CDR1 MNHEY, CDR2 SVGEGT. The CDR3 contains 15 residues. Here the CDR3 reads CASSLGQGHTDTQYF. The CDR3 nucleotides are TGTGCCAGCAGTTTGGGACAGGGGCACACAGATACGCAGTATTTT.